Listed below are T cell receptor beta chains from one sample, sequenced in a study of T cells after yellow fever vaccination. Each CDR3 protein gets one entry after TCRdb re-called the 5' RACE reads with MiXCR. Of some 160,000 distinct CDR3 sequences listed, roughly 9% were seen once; the top ten hold about 40%. Here the sequenced sample was CD8+ T cells sorted from PBMCs, taken 45 days after the yellow fever booster vaccination. These receptors were obtained from a man younger than 35 who received the YFV17D yellow fever vaccine. The CDR3 runs from the conserved cysteine through the conserved F or W. The order of the fields is J gene, clone size, V gene, D gene, CDR3 protein, CDR3 DNA. The D gene is left open where the match is weak. The size field is filled for only some rows; it gives once, few, many or a size class.

>TRBJ2-1|few|TRBV7-3|TRBD1
CASSLMGGQGPTNEQFF
TGTGCCAGCAGCTTAATGGGCGGACAGGGACCGACCAATGAGCAGTTCTTC
>TRBJ2-2|many|TRBV10-3|TRBD1
CAISTGAGELFF
TGTGCCATCAGCACAGGGGCCGGGGAGCTGTTTTTT
>TRBJ2-6|NA|TRBV7-9|TRBD1
CASSSRDRSSGANVLTF
TGTGCCAGCAGCTCCCGGGACAGGAGCTCTGGGGCCAACGTCCTGACTTTC
>TRBJ1-1|few|TRBV7-9|NA
CASSLVASAAEAFF
TGTGCCAGCAGCTTAGTGGCGTCCGCGGCTGAAGCTTTCTTT
>TRBJ1-1|few|TRBV4-3|NA
CASSRGYPQEMNTEAFF
TGCGCCAGCAGCCGGGGATACCCTCAGGAGATGAACACTGAAGCTTTCTTT
>TRBJ2-1|few|TRBV2|TRBD2
CASSAGLADTNEQFF
TGTGCCAGCAGCGCCGGACTAGCGGATACTAATGAGCAGTTCTTC
>TRBJ1-5|many|TRBV29-1|NA
CSVRTGNQPQHF
TGCAGCGTTCGAACAGGGAATCAGCCCCAGCATTTT
>TRBJ2-5|many|TRBV24-1|NA
CATSDPTGIQETQYF
TGTGCCACCAGTGATCCCACGGGGATACAAGAGACCCAGTACTTC
>TRBJ2-6|NA|TRBV7-8|NA
CASSRAPGANVLTF
TGTGCCAGCAGCCGCGCGCCAGGGGCCAACGTCCTGACTTTC
>TRBJ2-7|few|TRBV2|NA
CASSQVPADTYEQYF
TGTGCCAGCAGTCAGGTCCCCGCAGACACTTACGAGCAGTACTTC
>TRBJ2-1|many|TRBV4-3|TRBD1
CASSPGTAAYNEQFF
TGCGCCAGCAGCCCAGGGACAGCAGCGTACAATGAGCAGTTCTTC
>TRBJ2-1|few|TRBV4-1|NA
CASSHINRDEQFF
TGCGCCAGCAGCCACATAAACAGGGATGAGCAGTTCTTC
>TRBJ2-3|many|TRBV7-2|NA
CASSLVRASTDTQYF
TGTGCCAGCAGCTTAGTTAGGGCCTCCACAGATACGCAGTATTTT
>TRBJ1-2|NA|TRBV6-2/TRBV6-3|TRBD1
CAARAGGNYGYTF
TGTGCCGCCCGGGCAGGGGGTAACTATGGCTACACCTTC
>TRBJ1-2|few|TRBV7-9|TRBD1
CASSSGSGTGGSGYGYTF
TGTGCCAGCAGCTCTGGGTCGGGGACAGGGGGCAGCGGCTATGGCTACACCTTC
>TRBJ1-1|NA|TRBV29-1|TRBD1
CSGELLGQPEAFF
TGCAGCGGCGAGCTACTGGGACAGCCTGAAGCTTTCTTT
>TRBJ2-5|NA|TRBV24-1|TRBD1
CATSDGTGQETQYF
TGTGCCACCAGCGACGGGACAGGTCAAGAGACCCAGTACTTC
>TRBJ2-5|NA|TRBV11-2|TRBD2
CASSLDSGGVGTQYF
TGTGCCAGCAGCTTAGATAGCGGGGGGGTAGGGACCCAGTACTTC
>TRBJ2-7|NA|TRBV7-9|NA
CASSMGGPGNEQYF
TGTGCCAGCAGCATGGGGGGACCTGGGAACGAGCAGTACTTC
>TRBJ2-3|NA|TRBV3-1|NA
CASSQEWGADTQYF
TGTGCCAGCAGCCAAGAATGGGGCGCAGATACGCAGTATTTT
>TRBJ1-3|few|TRBV6-5|NA
CASSPSVSGNTIYF
TGTGCCAGCAGCCCATCGGTCTCTGGAAACACCATATATTTT
>TRBJ2-2|few|TRBV29-1|TRBD2
CSVTSGGGTGELFF
TGCAGCGTCACCAGCGGGGGTGGCACCGGGGAGCTGTTTTTT
>TRBJ2-3|medium-sized|TRBV24-1|TRBD2
CATSPRAGAADTQYF
TGTGCCACTTCACCGAGAGCGGGGGCTGCAGATACGCAGTATTTT
>TRBJ2-2|NA|TRBV6-2/TRBV6-3|NA
CASSQDTENTGELFF
TGTGCCAGCAGTCAGGACACGGAGAACACCGGGGAGCTGTTTTTT
>TRBJ1-2|NA|TRBV29-1|NA
CSVVAGNYGYTF
TGCAGCGTTGTTGCAGGAAACTATGGCTACACCTTC
>TRBJ2-2|few|TRBV7-6|NA
CASSQRGGTGELFF
TGTGCCAGCAGCCAGAGGGGGGGGACCGGGGAGCTGTTTTTT
>TRBJ2-6|few|TRBV5-1|NA
CASSTAGTGANVLTF
TGCGCCAGCAGCACCGCAGGGACTGGGGCCAACGTCCTGACTTTC
>TRBJ2-7|many|TRBV10-3|NA
CAISSSLEQYF
TGTGCCATCAGCTCATCGCTCGAGCAGTACTTC
>TRBJ2-3|many|TRBV20-1|NA
CSAPWGDFPWVDTQYF
TGCAGTGCTCCCTGGGGGGACTTCCCTTGGGTTGATACGCAGTATTTT
>TRBJ1-6|many|TRBV25-1|NA
CASSASYYNSPLHF
TGTGCCAGCAGTGCCTCATATTATAATTCACCCCTCCACTTT
>TRBJ2-1|few|TRBV7-9|TRBD1
CASSPPGQDGNEQFF
TGTGCCAGCAGCCCTCCGGGACAGGACGGAAATGAGCAGTTCTTC
>TRBJ2-1|NA|TRBV11-2|NA
CASTWRGEQFF
TGTGCCAGCACCTGGAGGGGGGAGCAGTTCTTC
>TRBJ2-2|NA|TRBV9|NA
CASSVEGDYTGELFF
TGTGCCAGCAGCGTAGAGGGGGACTACACCGGGGAGCTGTTTTTT
>TRBJ2-3|NA|TRBV4-3|NA
CASSQEAQGISTYTQYF
TGCGCCAGCAGCCAAGAGGCCCAGGGGATTAGCACATATACGCAGTATTTT
>TRBJ2-3|once|TRBV7-2|NA
CASSFDGAESTDTQYF
TGTGCCAGCAGCTTCGACGGGGCAGAAAGCACAGATACGCAGTATTTT
>TRBJ2-4|NA|TRBV4-3|TRBD1
CASSQDRWTGGSDIQYF
TGCGCCAGCAGCCAAGATCGGTGGACAGGGGGATCGGACATTCAGTACTTC
>TRBJ1-1|few|TRBV3-1|NA
CASSQEAVFPEAFF
TGTGCCAGCAGCCAAGAAGCGGTCTTTCCTGAAGCTTTCTTT
>TRBJ1-1|once|TRBV27|NA
CASRGGFGEAFF
TGTGCCAGCAGGGGTGGGTTTGGTGAAGCTTTCTTT
>TRBJ2-7|many|TRBV4-3|NA
CASSQKTGLLRYEQYF
TGCGCCAGCAGCCAAAAAACAGGGCTACTGAGGTACGAGCAGTACTTC
>TRBJ1-2|many|TRBV25-1|NA
CASRGPPNYGYTF
TGTGCCAGCAGGGGTCCTCCTAACTATGGCTACACCTTC